This T cell receptor (beta chain) was captured by sequencing in a study of cytomegalovirus exposure and HLA in healthy donors. Trimming removed 9 bases from V and 6 bases from J; junction bases left unmatched: 1. Per germline, CDR1 LNHDA and CDR2 SQIVND (reference sequence). The CDR3 sequence is 11 residues long. The primer mix had 60 Vbeta and 13 Jbeta primers. In the authors' workflow: Per a later analysis, the number of unique TCR beta chains was some 75 million, of which 9 million to 14 million were shared. The table came from immunoSEQ multiplex PCR; TCRdb's copy has only in-frame clones and leaves some out. From that table come the V and J calls and clone size; the DNA was used to work out D and trimming. This table holds fewer than 100,000 clones, more than 70% found once. Concerning this clone itself: Its antigen is not identified.

Study results and caveats: Previously analyzed data showed that most TCR beta V segments were productive at a frequency of about 87% or about 30%. Common viral pathogens seemed to be connected with several of the most significant clusters, according to a later analysis.

Sequencing was done on a sample of PBMCs. This rearrangement joins TRBV19 to TRBJ2-1; 8 bases agree with TRBD2. The TCR originated in a female donor in good health and CMV-seronegative. The CDR3 region is CARGTSNEQFF. The CDR3 DNA sequence: TGTGCCAGAGGGACTAGCAATGAGCAGTTCTTC.